This record looks at one T cell receptor (beta chain) sequence and its context. With 4 bases removed from V and 1 base from J, the gap between germline ends came to 10 bases. This CDR3 region has 14 residues. The germline CDR1 and CDR2 sequences are KGHSH and LQKENI. The record originates from a study of shared clonotypes between healthy human individuals. Sequencing used immunoSEQ multiplex PCR; TCRdb keeps in-frame clones, though not all of them. This sample has about 2.4 million clones, with 80% to 95% found just once. This TCR was sampled from a man between 18 and 35 years old in good health. Some clones in this sample may be carry-over from other donors' samples. The chain couples TRBV18 to TRBJ1-1; possibly TRBD1 for D (6 bases). Sample: naive CD4+ T cells from PBMCs. Indicated subset: CD45RA+ positively selected. The CDR3 spells CASSLHRENTEAFF. The DNA of the CDR3 is TGTGCCAGCTCACTTCACAGGGAGAACACTGAAGCTTTCTTT.